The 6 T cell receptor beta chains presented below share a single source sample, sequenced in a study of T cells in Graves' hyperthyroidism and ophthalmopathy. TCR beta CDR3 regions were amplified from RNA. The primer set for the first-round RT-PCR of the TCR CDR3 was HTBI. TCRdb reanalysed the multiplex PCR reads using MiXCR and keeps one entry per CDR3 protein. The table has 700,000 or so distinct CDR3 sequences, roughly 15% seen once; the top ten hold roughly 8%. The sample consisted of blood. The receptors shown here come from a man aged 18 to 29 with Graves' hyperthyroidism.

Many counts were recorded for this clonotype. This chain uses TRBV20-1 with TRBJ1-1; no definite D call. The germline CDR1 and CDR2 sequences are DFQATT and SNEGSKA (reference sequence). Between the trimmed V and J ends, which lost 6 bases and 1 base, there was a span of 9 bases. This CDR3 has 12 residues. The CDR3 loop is CSAIEGNTEAFF. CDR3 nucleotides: TGCAGTGCAATTGAGGGGAACACTGAAGCTTTCTTT.

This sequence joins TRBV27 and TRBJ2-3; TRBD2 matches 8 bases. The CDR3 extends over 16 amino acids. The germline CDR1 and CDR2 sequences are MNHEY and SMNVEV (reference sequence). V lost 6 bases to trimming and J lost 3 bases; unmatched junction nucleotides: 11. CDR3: CASSKSGLGTTDTQYF. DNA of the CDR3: TGTGCCAGCAGCAAATCGGGACTAGGGACGACAGATACGCAGTATTTT.

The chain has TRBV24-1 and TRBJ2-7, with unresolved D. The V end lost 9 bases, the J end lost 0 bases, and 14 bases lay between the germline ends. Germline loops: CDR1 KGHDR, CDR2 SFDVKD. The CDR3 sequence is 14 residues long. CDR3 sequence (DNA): TGTGCCACCTTTGGTCCGGTCTCCTCCTACGAGCAGTACTTC. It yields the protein CATFGPVSSYEQYF.

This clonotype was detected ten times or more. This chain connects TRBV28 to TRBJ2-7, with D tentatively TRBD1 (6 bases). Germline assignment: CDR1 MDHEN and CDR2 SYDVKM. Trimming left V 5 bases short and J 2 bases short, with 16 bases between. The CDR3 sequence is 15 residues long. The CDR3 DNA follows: TGTGCCAGCAGTCGTCCGGGACATCAAACCTACGAGCAGTACTTC. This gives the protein CASSRPGHQTYEQYF.

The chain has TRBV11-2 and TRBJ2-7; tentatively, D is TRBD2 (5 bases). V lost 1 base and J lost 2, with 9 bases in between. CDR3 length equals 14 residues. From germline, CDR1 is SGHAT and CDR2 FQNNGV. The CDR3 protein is CASSLAEEAYEQYF. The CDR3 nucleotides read TGTGCCAGCAGCTTAGCGGAGGAAGCCTACGAGCAGTACTTC.

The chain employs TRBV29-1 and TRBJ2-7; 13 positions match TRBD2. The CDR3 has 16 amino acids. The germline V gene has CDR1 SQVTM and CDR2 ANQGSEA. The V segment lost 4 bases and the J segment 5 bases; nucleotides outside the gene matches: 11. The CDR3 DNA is TGCAGCGTTGGAAATAAACTAGCGGGAGGGCCTCACGAGCAGTACTTC. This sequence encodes CSVGNKLAGGPHEQYF.